These T cell receptor beta chains were read from a single sample in a study of T cell responses to AZD1222 COVID-19 vaccine. Libraries were prepared by immunoSEQ multiplex PCR; TCRdb keeps only in-frame clonotypes and omits some of them. In the table there are about 130,000 clones, about 89% of which are singletons. Sequenced material: peripheral blood, taken 28 days after the second AZD1222 dose. These receptors originate from an adult who received the AZD1222 COVID-19 vaccine. CDR3s include the opening cysteine and the closing phenylalanine or tryptophan. A D gene is named only where the DNA matches it firmly. Clone size is shown for a subset of rows, as once, few, many or a class of expanded clone.

V: TRBV7-9
D: -
size: -
J: TRBJ1-2
CDR3: CASRIAGTDYGYTF
DNA: TGTGCCAGCAGGATCGCCGGGACGGATTATGGCTACACCTTC

V: TRBV5-1
D: TRBD2
size: once
J: TRBJ2-3
CDR3: CASSPGLAPDTQYF
DNA: TGCGCCAGCAGCCCGGGACTAGCCCCAGATACGCAGTATTTT

V: TRBV2
D: -
size: -
J: TRBJ2-5
CDR3: CASSLPGEETQYF
DNA: TGTGCCAGCAGTTTGCCAGGGGAGGAGACCCAGTACTTC

V: TRBV14
D: -
size: -
J: TRBJ1-1
CDR3: CASSRSGNTEAFF
DNA: TGTGCCAGCAGCCGCTCGGGGAACACTGAAGCTTTCTTT

V: TRBV12-3/TRBV12-4
D: -
size: -
J: TRBJ1-4
CDR3: CASGPRPGEKLFF
DNA: TGTGCCAGCGGACCGCGGCCGGGAGAAAAACTGTTTTTT

V: TRBV5-1
D: -
size: -
J: TRBJ2-3
CDR3: CASSPLSTDTQYF
DNA: TGCGCCAGCAGCCCTCTTAGCACAGATACGCAGTATTTT

V: TRBV7-9
D: -
size: -
J: TRBJ2-3
CDR3: CASSLRQGYDTQYF
DNA: TGTGCCAGCAGCTTGCGCCAGGGGTATGATACGCAGTATTTT

V: TRBV6-5
D: TRBD1
size: -
J: TRBJ2-3
CDR3: CASSRDRFTDTQYF
DNA: TGTGCCAGCAGTCGGGACAGATTCACAGATACGCAGTATTTT

V: TRBV2
D: -
size: -
J: TRBJ1-3
CDR3: CASSFQGPGNTIYF
DNA: TGTGCCAGCAGTTTCCAGGGGCCCGGAAACACCATATATTTT

V: TRBV11-2
D: -
size: -
J: TRBJ2-5
CDR3: CASSRSGQETQYF
DNA: TGTGCCAGTAGCCGTAGCGGTCAAGAGACCCAGTACTTC

V: TRBV6-2/TRBV6-3
D: TRBD1
size: -
J: TRBJ1-6
CDR3: CASSIQRTGKNNSPLHF
DNA: TGTGCCAGCAGTATTCAAAGGACAGGGAAAAATAATTCACCCCTCCACTTT

V: TRBV18
D: -
size: -
J: TRBJ1-5
CDR3: CASSLEGSNQPQHF
DNA: TGTGCCAGCTCGCTGGAGGGAAGCAATCAGCCCCAGCATTTT

V: TRBV24-1
D: TRBD2
size: -
J: TRBJ2-2
CDR3: CATSDWTSGTGELFF
DNA: TGTGCCACCAGTGATTGGACTAGCGGTACCGGGGAGCTGTTTTTT

V: TRBV4-3
D: TRBD2
size: -
J: TRBJ2-1
CDR3: CASSQDRASGGVGDEQFF
DNA: TGCGCCAGCAGCCAAGATCGGGCTAGCGGGGGAGTAGGAGATGAGCAGTTCTTC

V: TRBV18
D: TRBD1
size: -
J: TRBJ1-2
CDR3: CASSPRDRGFLGGYTF
DNA: TGTGCCAGCTCACCCCGGGACAGGGGGTTCCTCGGTGGCTACACCTTC

V: TRBV19
D: -
size: few
J: TRBJ1-4
CDR3: CASSTLGGDNEKLFF
DNA: TGTGCCAGTAGCACCCTGGGAGGAGATAATGAAAAACTGTTTTTT

V: TRBV7-9
D: -
size: -
J: TRBJ1-1
CDR3: CASSLGQSRNTEAFF
DNA: TGTGCCAGCAGCTTAGGACAGTCACGGAACACTGAAGCTTTCTTT

V: TRBV5-1
D: -
size: -
J: TRBJ1-3
CDR3: CASSFGPSSGNTIYF
DNA: TGCGCCAGCAGCTTTGGACCGAGCTCTGGAAACACCATATATTTT

V: TRBV9
D: -
size: -
J: TRBJ1-6
CDR3: CASSVEGSRAPLHF
DNA: TGTGCCAGCAGCGTTGAGGGTTCGCGGGCACCCCTCCACTTT

V: TRBV12-5
D: -
size: -
J: TRBJ1-3
CDR3: CASGLAGPGNTIYF
DNA: TGTGCTAGTGGTTTAGCAGGGCCTGGAAACACCATATATTTT

V: TRBV5-1
D: -
size: once
J: TRBJ2-3
CDR3: CASSPPGTSTDTQYF
DNA: TGCGCCAGCAGCCCGCCTGGTACTAGCACAGATACGCAGTATTTT

V: TRBV3-1/TRBV3-2
D: -
size: -
J: TRBJ2-7
CDR3: CASSPSDLYEQYF
DNA: TGTGCCAGCAGCCCCTCGGACCTTTACGAGCAGTACTTC

V: TRBV5-1
D: TRBD1
size: -
J: TRBJ1-2
CDR3: CASSLADPGQGYGYTF
DNA: TGCGCCAGCAGCTTGGCTGATCCGGGACAGGGCTATGGCTACACCTTC

V: TRBV5-1
D: -
size: -
J: TRBJ2-7
CDR3: CASSLGLDSGYEQYF
DNA: TGCGCCAGCAGCTTGGGGCTAGATTCGGGGTACGAGCAGTACTTC

V: TRBV18
D: TRBD2
size: -
J: TRBJ2-3
CDR3: CASSPTAGGYSDTQYF
DNA: TGTGCCAGCTCGCCTACAGCGGGGGGTTACTCAGATACGCAGTATTTT

V: TRBV5-4
D: -
size: -
J: TRBJ2-5
CDR3: CASSLGRAVGETQYF
DNA: TGTGCCAGCAGCTTGGGCAGGGCTGTAGGGGAGACCCAGTACTTC

V: TRBV7-3
D: -
size: -
J: TRBJ1-1
CDR3: CASSFFRGTNTEAFF
DNA: TGTGCCAGCAGCTTTTTCCGGGGCACGAACACTGAAGCTTTCTTT

V: TRBV2
D: -
size: -
J: TRBJ1-1
CDR3: CASSVTEAFF
DNA: TGTGCCAGCAGTGTAACTGAAGCTTTCTTT